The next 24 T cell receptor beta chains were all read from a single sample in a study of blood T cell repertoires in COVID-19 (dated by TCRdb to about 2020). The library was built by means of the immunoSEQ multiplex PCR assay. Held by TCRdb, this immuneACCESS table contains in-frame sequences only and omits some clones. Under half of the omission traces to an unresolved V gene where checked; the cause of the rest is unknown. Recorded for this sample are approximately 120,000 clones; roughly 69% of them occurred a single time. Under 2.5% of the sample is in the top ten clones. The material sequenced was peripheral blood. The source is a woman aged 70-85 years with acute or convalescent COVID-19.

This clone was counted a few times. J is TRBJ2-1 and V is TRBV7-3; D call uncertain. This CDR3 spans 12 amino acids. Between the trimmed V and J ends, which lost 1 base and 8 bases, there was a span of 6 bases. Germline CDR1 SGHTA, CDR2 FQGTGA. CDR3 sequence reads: CASSLIRDEQFF. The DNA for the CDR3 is TGTGCCAGCAGCTTAATCCGAGATGAGCAGTTCTTC.

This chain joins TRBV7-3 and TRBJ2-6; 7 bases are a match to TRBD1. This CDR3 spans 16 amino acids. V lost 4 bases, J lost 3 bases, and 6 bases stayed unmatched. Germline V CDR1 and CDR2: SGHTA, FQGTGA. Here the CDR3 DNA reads TGTGCCAGCAGCTCCCCAGGGGGAAATGGGGCCAACGTCCTGACTTTC. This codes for CASSSPGGNGANVLTF. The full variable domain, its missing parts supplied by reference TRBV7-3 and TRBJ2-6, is GAGVSQTPSNKVTEKGKYVELRCDPISGHTALYWYRQSLGQGPEFLIYFQGTGAADDSGLPNDRFFAVRPEGSVSTLKIQRTERGDSAVYLCASSSPGGNGANVLTFGAGSRLTVL.

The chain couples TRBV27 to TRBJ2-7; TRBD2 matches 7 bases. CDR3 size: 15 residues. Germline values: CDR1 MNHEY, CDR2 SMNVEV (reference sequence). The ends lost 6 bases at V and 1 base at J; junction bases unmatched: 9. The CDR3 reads CASRSLGGESYEQYF. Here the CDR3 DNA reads TGTGCCAGCAGATCTTTGGGGGGGGAGTCCTACGAGCAGTACTTC.

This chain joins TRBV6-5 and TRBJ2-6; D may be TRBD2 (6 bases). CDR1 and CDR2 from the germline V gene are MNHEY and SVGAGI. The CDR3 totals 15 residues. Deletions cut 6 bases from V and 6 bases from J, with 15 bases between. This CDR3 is CASSYGGSVANVLTF. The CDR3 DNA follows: TGTGCCAGCAGCTATGGAGGGTCGGTGGCCAACGTCCTGACTTTC.

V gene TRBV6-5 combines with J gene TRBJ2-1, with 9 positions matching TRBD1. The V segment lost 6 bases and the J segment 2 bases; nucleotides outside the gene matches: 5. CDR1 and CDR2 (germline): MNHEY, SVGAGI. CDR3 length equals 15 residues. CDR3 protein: CASSSGQGTYNEQFF. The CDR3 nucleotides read TGTGCCAGCAGCTCGGGACAGGGTACCTACAATGAGCAGTTCTTC.

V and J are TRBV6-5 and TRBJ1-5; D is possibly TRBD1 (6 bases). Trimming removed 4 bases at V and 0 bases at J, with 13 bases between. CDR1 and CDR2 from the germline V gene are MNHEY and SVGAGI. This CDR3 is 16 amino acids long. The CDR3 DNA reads TGTGCCAGCAGTTCCGGGACATCCCTTAGCAATCAGCCCCAGCATTTT. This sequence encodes CASSSGTSLSNQPQHF.

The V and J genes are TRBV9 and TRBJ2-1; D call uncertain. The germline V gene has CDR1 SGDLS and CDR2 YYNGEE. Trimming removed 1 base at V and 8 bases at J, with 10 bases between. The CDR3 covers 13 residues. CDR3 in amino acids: CASSVSPGYEQFF. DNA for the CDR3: TGTGCCAGCAGCGTATCCCCCGGTTATGAGCAGTTCTTC. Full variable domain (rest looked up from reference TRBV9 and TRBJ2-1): DSGVTQTPKHLITATGQRVTLRCSPRSGDLSVYWYQQSLDQGLQFLIQYYNGEERAKGNILERFSAQQFPDLHSELNLSSLELGDSALYFCASSVSPGYEQFFGPGTRLTVL.

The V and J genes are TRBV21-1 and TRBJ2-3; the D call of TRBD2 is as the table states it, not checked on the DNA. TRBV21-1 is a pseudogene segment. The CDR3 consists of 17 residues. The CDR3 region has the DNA TGTGCCAGCAGCCAAATCCCCAGCGGGAGGTCGTGGGATACGCAGTATTTT. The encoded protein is CASSQIPSGRSWDTQYF.

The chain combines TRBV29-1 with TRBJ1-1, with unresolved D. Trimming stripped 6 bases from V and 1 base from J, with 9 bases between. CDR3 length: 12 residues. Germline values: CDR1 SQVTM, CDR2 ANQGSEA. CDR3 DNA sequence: TGCAGCGTCGACCGACAGAACACTGAAGCTTTCTTT. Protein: CSVDRQNTEAFF.

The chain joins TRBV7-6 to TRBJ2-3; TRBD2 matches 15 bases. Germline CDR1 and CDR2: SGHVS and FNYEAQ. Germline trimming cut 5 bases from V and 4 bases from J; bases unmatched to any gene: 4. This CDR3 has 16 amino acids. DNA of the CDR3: TGTGCCAGCAGCAACGGACTAGCGGGAGGGCCAGATACGCAGTATTTT. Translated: CASSNGLAGGPDTQYF.

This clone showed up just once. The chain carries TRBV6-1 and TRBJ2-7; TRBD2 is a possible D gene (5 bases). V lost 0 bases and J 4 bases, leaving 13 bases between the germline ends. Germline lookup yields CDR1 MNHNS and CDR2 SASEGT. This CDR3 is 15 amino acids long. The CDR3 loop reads CASSEASVRGYEQYF. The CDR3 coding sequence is TGTGCCAGCAGTGAAGCATCGGTACGGGGTTACGAGCAGTACTTC.

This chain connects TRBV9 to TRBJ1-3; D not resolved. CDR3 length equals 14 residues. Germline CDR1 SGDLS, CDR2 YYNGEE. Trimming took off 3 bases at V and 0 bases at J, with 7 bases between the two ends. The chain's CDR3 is CASSAPSSGNTIYF. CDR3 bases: TGTGCCAGCAGCGCCCCGAGCTCTGGAAACACCATATATTTT.

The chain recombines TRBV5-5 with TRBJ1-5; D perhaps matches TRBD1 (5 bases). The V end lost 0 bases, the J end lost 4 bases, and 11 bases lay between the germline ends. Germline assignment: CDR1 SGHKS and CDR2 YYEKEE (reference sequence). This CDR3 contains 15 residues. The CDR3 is CASSLVTGTNQPQHF. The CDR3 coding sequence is TGTGCCAGCAGCTTGGTAACAGGCACGAATCAGCCCCAGCATTTT.

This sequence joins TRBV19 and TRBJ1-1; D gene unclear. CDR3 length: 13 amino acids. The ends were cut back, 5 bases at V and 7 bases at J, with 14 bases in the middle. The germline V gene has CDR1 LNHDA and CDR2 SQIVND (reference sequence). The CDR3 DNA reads TGTGCCAGTAGTTTGCAGTTGGCGGGTGAAGCTTTCTTT. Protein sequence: CASSLQLAGEAFF.

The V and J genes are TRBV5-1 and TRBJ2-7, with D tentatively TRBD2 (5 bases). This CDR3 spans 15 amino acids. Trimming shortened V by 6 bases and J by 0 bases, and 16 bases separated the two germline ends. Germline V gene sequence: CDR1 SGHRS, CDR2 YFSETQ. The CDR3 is CASTPSRSFSYEQYF. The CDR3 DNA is TGCGCCAGCACCCCTAGCCGTTCCTTCTCCTACGAGCAGTACTTC. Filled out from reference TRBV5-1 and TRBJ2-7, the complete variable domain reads KAGVTQTPRYLIKTRGQQVTLSCSPISGHRSVSWYQQTPGQGLQFLFEYFSETQRNKGNFPGRFSGRQFSNSRSEMNVSTLELGDSALYLCASTPSRSFSYEQYFGPGTRLTVT.

The CDR3 sequence is CASSEGGNIQYF. CDR3 DNA: TGTGCCAGTAGTGAAGGAGGAAACATTCAGTACTTC. V usage is TRBV19 and J usage is TRBJ2-4; a weak D match, TRBD2 (5 bases). There are 12 residues in the CDR3. Germline V gene lookup returns CDR1 LNHDA and CDR2 SQIVND (reference sequence). The V and J ends lost 5 bases and 6 bases respectively, with 8 bases between them.

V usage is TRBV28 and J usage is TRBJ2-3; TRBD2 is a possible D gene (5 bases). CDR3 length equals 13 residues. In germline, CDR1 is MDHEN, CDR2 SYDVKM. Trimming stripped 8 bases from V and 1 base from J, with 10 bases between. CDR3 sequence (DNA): TGTGCCAGCGAGGGCTTAGGCACAGATACGCAGTATTTT. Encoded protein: CASEGLGTDTQYF.

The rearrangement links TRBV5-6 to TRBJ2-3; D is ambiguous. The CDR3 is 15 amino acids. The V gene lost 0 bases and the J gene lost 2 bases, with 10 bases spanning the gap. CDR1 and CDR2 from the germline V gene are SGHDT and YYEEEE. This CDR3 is CASSLARLYTDTQYF. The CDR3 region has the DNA TGTGCCAGCAGCTTGGCCAGGCTTTACACAGATACGCAGTATTTT. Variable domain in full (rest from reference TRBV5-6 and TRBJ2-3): DAGVTQSPTHLIKTRGQQVTLRCSPKSGHDTVSWYQQALGQGPQFIFQYYEEEERQRGNFPDRFSGHQFPNYSSELNVNALLLGDSALYLCASSLARLYTDTQYFGPGTRLTVL.

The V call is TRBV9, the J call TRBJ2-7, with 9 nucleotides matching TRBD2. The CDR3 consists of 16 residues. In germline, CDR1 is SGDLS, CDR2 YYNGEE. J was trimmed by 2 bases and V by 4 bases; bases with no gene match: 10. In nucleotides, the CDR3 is TGTGCCAGCAGCTTGTCCGGGACTAGCTACCCCTACGAGCAGTACTTC. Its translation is CASSLSGTSYPYEQYF.

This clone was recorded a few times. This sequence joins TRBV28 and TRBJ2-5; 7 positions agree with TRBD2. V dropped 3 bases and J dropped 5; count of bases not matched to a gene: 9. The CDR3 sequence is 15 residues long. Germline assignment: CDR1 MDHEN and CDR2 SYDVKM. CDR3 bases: TGTGCCAGCAGTTTTCTGATGGGGGGGTTGGAGACCCAGTACTTC. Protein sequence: CASSFLMGGLETQYF.

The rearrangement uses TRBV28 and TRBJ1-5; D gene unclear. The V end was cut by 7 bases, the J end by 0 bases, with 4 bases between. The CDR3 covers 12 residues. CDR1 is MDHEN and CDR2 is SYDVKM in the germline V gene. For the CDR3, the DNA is TGTGCCAGCACGGTTAGCAATCAGCCCCAGCATTTT. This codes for CASTVSNQPQHF.

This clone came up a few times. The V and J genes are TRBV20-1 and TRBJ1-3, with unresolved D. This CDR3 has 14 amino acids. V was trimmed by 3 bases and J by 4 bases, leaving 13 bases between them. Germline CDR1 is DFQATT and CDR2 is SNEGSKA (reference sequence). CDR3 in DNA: TGCAGTGCTAGTCGGAGCGTATCAGGAAACACCATATATTTT. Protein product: CSASRSVSGNTIYF.

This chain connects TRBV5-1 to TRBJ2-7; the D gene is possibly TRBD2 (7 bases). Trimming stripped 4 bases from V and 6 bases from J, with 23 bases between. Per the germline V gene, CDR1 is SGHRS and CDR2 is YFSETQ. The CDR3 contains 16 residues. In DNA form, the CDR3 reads TGCGCCAGCAGCCGGGGGCAGCTAGCGGCATCTGGCGAGCAGTACTTC. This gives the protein CASSRGQLAASGEQYF.

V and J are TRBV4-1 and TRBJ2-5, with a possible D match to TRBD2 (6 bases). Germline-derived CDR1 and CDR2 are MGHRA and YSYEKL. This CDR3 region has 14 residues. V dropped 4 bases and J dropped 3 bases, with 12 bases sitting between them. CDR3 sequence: CASSPRVAEETQYF. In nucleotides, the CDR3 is TGCGCCAGCAGCCCCAGGGTAGCGGAAGAGACCCAGTACTTC.